This T cell receptor (beta chain) appears in the sequencing data of a study of T cell responses to AZD1222 COVID-19 vaccine. The J segment lost 4 bases and the V segment lost 6 bases, leaving 27 bases of the junction unmatched. The CDR3 contains 21 residues. Germline lookup yields CDR1 MGHRA and CDR2 YSYEKL. Produced via immunoSEQ multiplex PCR; TCRdb's table is partial and in-frame only. The sample records about 34,000 clones, roughly 74% being singletons. The chain employs TRBV4-1 and TRBJ2-3; TRBD2 agrees at 8 bases. This TCR was sampled from an adult who received the AZD1222 COVID-19 vaccine. The input for sequencing was peripheral blood, taken 28 days after the second AZD1222 dose. In nucleotides, the CDR3 is TGCGCCAGCAGTCCGACCCCTCATACTAGCGGCCCAAGGCCCCGTTCAGATACGCAGTATTTT. It specifies CASSPTPHTSGPRPRSDTQYF.